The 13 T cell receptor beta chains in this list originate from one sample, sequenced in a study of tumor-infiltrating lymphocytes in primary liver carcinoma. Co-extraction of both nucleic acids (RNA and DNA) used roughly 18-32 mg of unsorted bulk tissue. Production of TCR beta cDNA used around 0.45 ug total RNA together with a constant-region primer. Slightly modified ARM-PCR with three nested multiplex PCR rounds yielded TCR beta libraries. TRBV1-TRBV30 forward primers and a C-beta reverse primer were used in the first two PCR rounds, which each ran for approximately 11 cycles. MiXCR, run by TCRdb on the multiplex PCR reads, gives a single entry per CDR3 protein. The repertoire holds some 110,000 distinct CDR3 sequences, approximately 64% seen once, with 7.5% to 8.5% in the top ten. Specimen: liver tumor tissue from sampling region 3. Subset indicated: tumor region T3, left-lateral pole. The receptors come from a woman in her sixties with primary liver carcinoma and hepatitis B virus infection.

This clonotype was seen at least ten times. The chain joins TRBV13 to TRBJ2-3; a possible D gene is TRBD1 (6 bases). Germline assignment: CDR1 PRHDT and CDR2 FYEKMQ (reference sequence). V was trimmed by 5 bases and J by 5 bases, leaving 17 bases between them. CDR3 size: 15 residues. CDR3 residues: CASSPPRRTVDTQYF. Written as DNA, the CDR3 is TGTGCCAGCAGCCCACCCCGTCGGACAGTAGATACGCAGTATTTT.

CDR3 nucleotides: TGTGCCAGCAGCCTAACAGGGGCGGCTGGGGAGCTGTTTTTT. Amino acids: CASSLTGAAGELFF. The chain uses TRBV2 and TRBJ2-2, with 7 nucleotides matching TRBD1. CDR1 is SNHLY and CDR2 is FYNNEI in the germline V gene. With V trimmed by 6 bases and J by 8 bases, 9 bases remained unmatched. The CDR3 consists of 14 residues.

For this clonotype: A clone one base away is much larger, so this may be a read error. CDR3: CSARRTAGTSTEAFF. DNA of the CDR3: TGCAGCGCCCGACGGACGGCCGGGACGAGCACTGAAGCTTTCTTT. This rearrangement joins TRBV29-1 to TRBJ1-1, with a tentative D call TRBD1 (5 bases). The CDR3 covers 15 residues. The V gene's germline CDR1 is SQVTM and CDR2 ANQGSEA. V lost 7 bases and J 4 bases, leaving 22 bases between the germline ends.

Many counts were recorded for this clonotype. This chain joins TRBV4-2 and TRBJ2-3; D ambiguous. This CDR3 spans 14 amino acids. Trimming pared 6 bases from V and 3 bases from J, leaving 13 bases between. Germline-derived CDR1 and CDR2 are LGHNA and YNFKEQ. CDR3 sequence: CASSVGRETDTQYF. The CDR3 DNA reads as TGTGCCAGCAGTGTCGGTCGCGAGACAGATACGCAGTATTTT.

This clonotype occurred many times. CDR3 residues: CASSLQGGNTEAFF. In nucleotides, the CDR3 is TGTGCCAGCAGCTTACAGGGGGGGAACACTGAAGCTTTCTTT. The chain employs TRBV5-4 and TRBJ1-1; 8 bases fit TRBD1. V gave up 2 bases and J gave up 1 base; unmatched junction bases: 1. This CDR3 is 14 amino acids long. Per the germline V gene, CDR1 is SGHNT and CDR2 is YYREEE (reference sequence).

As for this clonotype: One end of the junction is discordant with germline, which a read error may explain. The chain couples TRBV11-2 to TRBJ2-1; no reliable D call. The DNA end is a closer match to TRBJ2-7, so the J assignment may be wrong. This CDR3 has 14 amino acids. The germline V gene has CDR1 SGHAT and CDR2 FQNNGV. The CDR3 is CANSLEGFYNEQYF. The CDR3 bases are TGCGCCAACAGCTTAGAAGGGTTTTACAATGAGCAGTACTTC.

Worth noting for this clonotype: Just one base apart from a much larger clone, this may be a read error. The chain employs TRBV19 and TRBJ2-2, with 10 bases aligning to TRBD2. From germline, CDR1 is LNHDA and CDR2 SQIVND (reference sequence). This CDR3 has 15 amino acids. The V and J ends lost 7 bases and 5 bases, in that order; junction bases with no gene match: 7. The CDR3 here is CASKTSGSGTGELFF. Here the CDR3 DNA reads TGTGCCAGTAAGACTAGCGGGTCGGGGACCGGGGAGCTGTTTTTT.

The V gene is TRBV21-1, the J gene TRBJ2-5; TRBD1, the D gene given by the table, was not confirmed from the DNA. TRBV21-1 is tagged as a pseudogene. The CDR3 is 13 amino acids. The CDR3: CASPRRGPRDQYF. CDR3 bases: TGTGCCAGCCCGAGGCGGGGGCCTCGGGACCAGTACTTC.

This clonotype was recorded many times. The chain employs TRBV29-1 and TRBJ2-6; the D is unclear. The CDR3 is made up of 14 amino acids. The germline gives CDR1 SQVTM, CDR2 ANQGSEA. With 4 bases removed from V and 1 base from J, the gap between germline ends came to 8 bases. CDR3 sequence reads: CSVVWGSGANVLTF. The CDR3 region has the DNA TGCAGCGTTGTCTGGGGTTCTGGGGCCAACGTCCTGACTTTC.

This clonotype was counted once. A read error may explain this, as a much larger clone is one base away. CDR3 region: CVSSLYSSSGANVLTF. The CDR3 coding sequence is TGTGTCAGCAGCTTGTATTCTTCCTCTGGGGCCAACGTCCTGACTTTC. The rearrangement joins TRBV5-6 to TRBJ2-6; D is unresolved. This CDR3 contains 16 residues. The germline CDR1 and CDR2 sequences are SGHDT and YYEEEE.

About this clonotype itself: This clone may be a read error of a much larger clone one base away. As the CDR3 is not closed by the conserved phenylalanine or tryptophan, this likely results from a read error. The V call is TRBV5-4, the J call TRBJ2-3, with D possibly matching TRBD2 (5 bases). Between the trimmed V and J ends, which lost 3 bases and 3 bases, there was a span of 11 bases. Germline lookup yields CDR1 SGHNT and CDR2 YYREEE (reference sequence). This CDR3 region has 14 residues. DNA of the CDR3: TGTGCCAGCAGCTGGGTCGGCGGGACAGATACGCAGTATCTT. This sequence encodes CASSWVGGTDTQYL.

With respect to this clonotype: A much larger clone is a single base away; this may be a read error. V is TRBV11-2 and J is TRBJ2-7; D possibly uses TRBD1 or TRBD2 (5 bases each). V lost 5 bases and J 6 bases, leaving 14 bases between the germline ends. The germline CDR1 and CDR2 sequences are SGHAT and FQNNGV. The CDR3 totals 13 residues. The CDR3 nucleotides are TGTGCCAGCAGCCTTGGGGGTCCCTGCGAGCAGTACTTC. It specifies CASSLGGPCEQYF.

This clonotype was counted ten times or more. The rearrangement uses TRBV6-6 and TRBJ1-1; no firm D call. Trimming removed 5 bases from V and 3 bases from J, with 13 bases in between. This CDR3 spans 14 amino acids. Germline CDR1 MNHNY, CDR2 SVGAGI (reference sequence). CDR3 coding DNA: TGTGCCAGCAGTGGCGCGGGATGGGACACTGAAGCTTTCTTT. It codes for CASSGAGWDTEAFF.